This T cell receptor beta chain is from a study of OX40 agonist ivuxolimab in advanced cancers. The table came from immunoSEQ multiplex PCR; TCRdb's copy has only in-frame clones and leaves some out. The sample records about 45,000 clones, 84% being singletons. V was clipped by 0 bases and J by 4 bases, with 12 bases between them. Germline loops: CDR1 SGHDN, CDR2 FVKESK. CDR3 length: 16 amino acids. The rearrangement joins TRBV14 to TRBJ1-4; possibly TRBD1 for D (6 bases). This specimen was CD4+ or CD8+ T cells sorted from blood, taken in a trial of the OX40 agonist ivuxolimab. This clonotype was obtained from an adult with an advanced solid tumor such as melanoma, head and neck, liver or kidney cancer. Written as DNA, the CDR3 is TGTGCCAGCAGCCAAGAGGGACAAATATTTAATGAAAAACTGTTTTTT. Translation: CASSQEGQIFNEKLFF. Drawing the rest from reference TRBV14 and TRBJ1-4, the complete variable domain is EAGVTQFPSHSVIEKGQTVTLRCDPISGHDNLYWYRRVMGKEIKFLLHFVKESKQDESGMPNNRFLAERTGGTYSTLKVQPAELEDSGVYFCASSQEGQIFNEKLFFGSGTQLSVL.